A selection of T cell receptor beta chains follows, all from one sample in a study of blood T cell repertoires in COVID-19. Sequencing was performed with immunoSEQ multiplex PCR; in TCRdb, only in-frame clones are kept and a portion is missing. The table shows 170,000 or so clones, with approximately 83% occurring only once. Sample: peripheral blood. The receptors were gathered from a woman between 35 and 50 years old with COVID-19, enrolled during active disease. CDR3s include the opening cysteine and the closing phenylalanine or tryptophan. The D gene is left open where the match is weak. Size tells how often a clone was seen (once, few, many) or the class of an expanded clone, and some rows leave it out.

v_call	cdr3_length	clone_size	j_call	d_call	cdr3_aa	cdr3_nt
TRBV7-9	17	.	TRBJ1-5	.	CASSLVSGMWDNQPQHF	TGTGCCAGCAGCTTAGTTTCGGGGATGTGGGACAATCAGCCCCAGCATTTT
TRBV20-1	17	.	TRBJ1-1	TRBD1	CSASRSTGGALNTEAFF	TGCAGTGCTAGTCGCTCCACAGGGGGCGCGTTGAACACTGAAGCTTTCTTT
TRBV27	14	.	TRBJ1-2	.	CASSLRSSGYGYTF	TGTGCCAGCAGTTTAAGATCCTCAGGCTATGGCTACACCTTC
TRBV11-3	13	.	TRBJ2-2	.	CASSWDMTGELFF	TGTGCCAGCAGCTGGGACATGACCGGGGAGCTGTTTTTT
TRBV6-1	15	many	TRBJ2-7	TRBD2	CASSELASGSYEQYF	TGTGCCAGCAGTGAATTGGCTAGCGGCTCCTACGAGCAGTACTTC
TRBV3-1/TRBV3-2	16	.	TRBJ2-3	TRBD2	CASSQVLAGAGVTQYF	TGTGCCAGCAGCCAGGTCCTAGCGGGGGCCGGGGTTACGCAGTATTTT
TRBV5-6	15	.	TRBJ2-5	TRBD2	CATARLAGGRETQYF	TGTGCCACCGCACGACTAGCGGGAGGGCGAGAGACCCAGTACTTC
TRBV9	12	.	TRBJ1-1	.	CASSNSGTEAFF	TGTGCCAGCAGCAACAGTGGCACTGAAGCTTTCTTT
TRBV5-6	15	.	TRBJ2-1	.	CASTLGALSYNEQFF	TGTGCCAGCACCCTTGGAGCCCTTTCCTACAATGAGCAGTTCTTC
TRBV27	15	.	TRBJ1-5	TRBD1	CASSGQGSGNQPQHF	TGTGCCAGCAGTGGACAGGGTTCGGGGAATCAGCCCCAGCATTTT
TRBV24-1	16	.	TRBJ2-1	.	CATSDPGLDGYNEQFF	TGTGCCACCAGTGATCCAGGGCTAGACGGATACAATGAGCAGTTCTTC
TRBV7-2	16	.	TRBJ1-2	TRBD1	CASSRRGTGGGYGYTF	TGTGCCAGCAGCCGCAGAGGGACAGGGGGAGGGTATGGCTACACCTTC
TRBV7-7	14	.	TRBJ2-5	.	CASSTDLGGETQYF	TGTGCTAGCAGCACAGACCTGGGGGGAGAGACCCAGTACTTC
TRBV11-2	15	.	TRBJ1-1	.	CASSFLTVMNTEAFF	TGTGCCAGCAGCTTCCTGACAGTCATGAACACTGAAGCTTTCTTT
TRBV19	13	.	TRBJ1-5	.	CASSIGTGQPQHF	TGTGCCAGTAGTATAGGCACAGGTCAGCCCCAGCATTTT
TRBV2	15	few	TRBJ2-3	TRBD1	CASGVQGAQTDTQYF	TGTGCCAGTGGGGTACAGGGGGCCCAAACAGATACGCAGTATTTT
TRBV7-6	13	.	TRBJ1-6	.	CASSFSPDSPLHF	TGTGCCAGCAGCTTTAGCCCCGATTCACCCCTCCACTTT
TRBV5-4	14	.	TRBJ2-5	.	CASSLAGRQETQYF	TGTGCCAGCAGCTTGGCAGGGAGGCAAGAGACCCAGTACTTC
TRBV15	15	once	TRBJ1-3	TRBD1	CATSPRDSTGNTIYF	TGTGCCACCAGCCCCCGGGACAGCACTGGAAACACCATATATTTT
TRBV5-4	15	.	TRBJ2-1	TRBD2	CASSAGTSGYNEQFF	TGTGCCAGCAGCGCCGGGACTAGCGGCTACAATGAGCAGTTCTTC
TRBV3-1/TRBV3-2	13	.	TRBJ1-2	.	CASNLLGSYGYTF	TGTGCCAGCAACTTACTCGGGTCCTATGGCTACACCTTC
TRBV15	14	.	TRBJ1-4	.	CATREKGIDEKLFF	TGTGCCACCAGGGAGAAGGGGATAGATGAAAAACTGTTTTTT
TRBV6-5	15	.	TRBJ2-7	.	CASSYSRDPSYEQYF	TGTGCCAGCAGTTACTCCAGGGATCCCTCCTACGAGCAGTACTTC
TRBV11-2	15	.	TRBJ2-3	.	CASSLDAGQADTQYF	TGTGCCAGCAGCTTAGACGCAGGTCAGGCAGATACGCAGTATTTT
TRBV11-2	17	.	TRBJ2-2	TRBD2	CASSLGIAGGVTGELFF	TGTGCCAGCAGCTTAGGGATTGCGGGAGGAGTCACCGGGGAGCTGTTTTTT
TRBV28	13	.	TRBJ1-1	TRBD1	CATQGAVNTEAFF	TGTGCCACACAGGGGGCTGTGAACACTGAAGCTTTCTTT
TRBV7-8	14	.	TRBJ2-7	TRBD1	CASSPGTGGYEQYF	TGTGCCAGCAGCCCGGGGACAGGGGGGTACGAGCAGTACTTC
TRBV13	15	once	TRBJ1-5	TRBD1	CASSFTGGYNQPQHF	TGTGCCAGCAGCTTTACAGGGGGGTATAATCAGCCCCAGCATTTT
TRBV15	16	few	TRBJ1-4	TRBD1	CATSRGDRAANEKLFF	TGTGCCACCAGCAGAGGGGACAGGGCTGCTAATGAAAAACTGTTTTTT
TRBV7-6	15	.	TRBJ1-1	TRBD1	CASSLDAGTDTEAFF	TGTGCCAGCAGCTTAGATGCGGGGACAGACACTGAAGCTTTCTTT
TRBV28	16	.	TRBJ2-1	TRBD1	CASSKTGASLYNEQFF	TGTGCCAGCAGCAAGACAGGGGCCTCCCTCTACAATGAGCAGTTCTTC
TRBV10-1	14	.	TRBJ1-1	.	CASSFGGRNTEAFF	TGCGCCAGCAGTTTTGGGGGCCGGAACACTGAAGCTTTCTTT
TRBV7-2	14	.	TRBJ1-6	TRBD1	CASTVTGGGAPLHF	TGTGCCAGCACCGTAACAGGGGGCGGGGCACCCCTCCACTTT
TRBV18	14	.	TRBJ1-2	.	CASSPNPTGYGYTF	TGTGCCAGCTCACCTAATCCGACAGGCTATGGCTACACCTTC
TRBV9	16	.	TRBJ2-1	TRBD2	CASSVVTSGRYNEQFF	TGTGCCAGCAGCGTAGTGACTAGCGGACGATACAATGAGCAGTTCTTC